This entry describes one T cell receptor beta chain. What it binds is not known. Per germline, CDR1 LNHDA and CDR2 SQIVND (reference sequence). The CDR3 is made up of 15 amino acids. Trimming took off 0 bases at V and 3 bases at J, with 9 bases between the two ends. This entry is derived from a study of cytomegalovirus exposure and HLA in healthy donors. Findings of the study overall: 87-base-pair reads could not separate some V segments, including TRBV6-2 and TRBV6-3. Most TCR beta V segments were productive about 87% or about 30% of the time in an earlier analysis. Reportedly, diagnosis of cytomegalovirus status by the classifier showed high specificity and sensitivity.

PCR amplification relied on 60 Vbeta primers (plus 13 Jbeta primers). Measured with immunoSEQ multiplex PCR; TCRdb has only the in-frame clones, and not every one. The sample carries approximately 150,000 clones, around 86% recorded once. The receptor comes from a woman younger than 45 in good health and CMV-seronegative. The sample comprised PBMCs. The V call is TRBV19, the J call TRBJ1-5, with D unresolved. CDR3 residues: CASSIDPGHNQPQHF. CDR3 bases: TGTGCCAGTAGTATAGACCCTGGCCACAATCAGCCCCAGCATTTT.